The T cell receptor (beta chain) described here comes from a study of blood T cells in healthy people across ages. Study as a whole: Capture by template switching was about one barcoded beta molecule per two T cells.

The sample, 9 to 10 milliliters of peripheral blood, was drawn from each donor. Sample-barcoded 5' priming and a J-beta primer mix drove a second PCR of roughly 7 to 11 cycles. Each of the samples gave a minimum of 3 million paired-end reads that contained CDR3. TCRdb used MiXCR to reprocess the 5' RACE reads, holding one entry per CDR3 protein. The profile shows roughly 1.6 million distinct CDR3 sequences, roughly 32% of them singletons. This CDR3 comprises 12 residues. V lost 4 bases, J lost 7 bases, and 10 bases lay in between. The germline V gene has CDR1 MNHEY and CDR2 SMNVEV (reference sequence). This clonotype was recorded a few times.

The clonotype originates from a young woman in good health. The sequencing input was blood. The J gene is TRBJ1-1, the V gene TRBV27, with D uncertain. Here the CDR3 DNA reads TGTGCCAGCAGTTCGGCAGGAGGTGAAGCTTTCTTT. Translating it yields CASSSAGGEAFF.